These 11 T cell receptor beta chains were all obtained from the same sample, sequenced in a study of blood T cells in healthy people across ages. With a J-beta primer mix and a sample-barcoded 5' primer, a second PCR ran about 7 to 12 cycles. Using its own MiXCR run on the 5' RACE reads, TCRdb lists one record per CDR3 protein. The sample carries hundreds of thousands of distinct CDR3 sequences, 44% recorded once. Material: blood. These TCRs come from a man aged 60 to 75 in good health.

This clonotype was observed a few times. The chain combines TRBV6-2 or TRBV6-3 with TRBJ2-1; D perhaps matches TRBD1 (6 bases). Trimming removed 7 bases at V and 2 bases at J, with 18 bases between. Per germline, CDR1 MNHEY and CDR2 SVGEGT. CDR3 length equals 16 residues. The CDR3 sequence: CASIGRGAGAYNEQFF. The CDR3, as DNA: TGTGCCAGCATTGGAAGGGGCGCAGGGGCCTACAATGAGCAGTTCTTC.

The chain has TRBV5-1 and TRBJ2-5; the D gene is possibly TRBD1 (6 bases). Germline CDR1 and CDR2: SGHRS and YFSETQ. The CDR3 covers 14 residues. Trimming left V 4 bases short and J 1 base short, with 11 bases between. The CDR3 here is CASSIRTAQETQYF. The CDR3 DNA reads as TGCGCCAGCAGCATCCGGACAGCCCAAGAGACCCAGTACTTC. The full variable domain, completed using reference TRBV5-1 and TRBJ2-5, is KAGVTQTPRYLIKTRGQQVTLSCSPISGHRSVSWYQQTPGQGLQFLFEYFSETQRNKGNFPGRFSGRQFSNSRSEMNVSTLELGDSALYLCASSIRTAQETQYFGPGTRLLVL.

The CDR3: CASSMEETQYF. In nucleotides, the CDR3 is TGTGCCAGCAGCATGGAGGAGACCCAGTACTTC. The rearrangement joins TRBV7-8 to TRBJ2-5; D is unresolved. V gave up 5 bases and J gave up 5 bases, with 6 bases separating them. Germline CDR1 and CDR2: SGHVS and FQNEAQ. This CDR3 is 11 amino acids long.

This clonotype has only one observation. The V call is TRBV5-4, the J call TRBJ1-2, with 7 positions matching TRBD1. The J segment lost 4 bases and the V segment lost 6 bases, leaving 9 bases of the junction unmatched. CDR3 length: 14 amino acids. Germline CDR1 and CDR2: SGHNT and YYREEE (reference sequence). CDR3 residues: CASNPPGQSYGYTF. The CDR3 nucleotides read TGTGCCAGCAACCCTCCGGGACAGAGCTATGGCTACACCTTC.

This clonotype was counted at least ten times. J is TRBJ2-3 and V is TRBV7-2, with TRBD2 identical over 9 bases. V lost 1 base and J lost 2; bases outside the gene matches: 4. CDR1 is SGHTA, CDR2 FQGNSA, per germline. The CDR3 sequence is 16 residues long. This CDR3 reads CASSLGLAGPTDTQYF. In DNA, the CDR3 is TGTGCCAGCAGCTTAGGGCTAGCGGGGCCCACAGATACGCAGTATTTT.

The V gene is TRBV6-4, the J gene TRBJ1-6, with D possibly matching TRBD1 (6 bases). This CDR3 region has 15 residues. CDR1 is MRHNA, CDR2 SNTAGT, per germline. The V end lost 2 bases, the J end lost 6 bases, and 11 bases lay between the germline ends. The CDR3 DNA is TGTGCCAGCAGTGACGGGGGACACCGTAATTCACCCCTCCACTTT. It translates to CASSDGGHRNSPLHF.

The chain carries TRBV10-3 and TRBJ1-1; a possible D gene is TRBD1 (5 bases). The CDR3 has 16 residues. Trimming removed 4 bases from V and 1 base from J, with 16 bases in between. Per germline, CDR1 ENHRY and CDR2 SYGVKD. The CDR3 bases are TGTGCCATCAGTGCGGGGGGGGAAAACGGGAACACTGAAGCTTTCTTT. Protein product: CAISAGGENGNTEAFF.

V and J are TRBV4-3 and TRBJ2-1, with 8 bases matching TRBD2. V was clipped by 0 bases and J by 9 bases; unmatched bases: 13. Germline-derived CDR1 and CDR2 are LGHNA and YSLEER. CDR3 length: 17 amino acids. The CDR3 region has the DNA TGCGCCAGCAGCCAAGATCTGGCGGGGGGTTCTGGGCGTGAGCAGTTCTTC. Protein product: CASSQDLAGGSGREQFF.

Written as DNA, the CDR3 is TGTGCCACCAGCAGAGAATGGGCCGGGGTTCGGCAGCCCCAGCATTTT. Amino acid sequence: CATSREWAGVRQPQHF. V gene TRBV15 combines with J gene TRBJ1-5; D not certain. The CDR3 runs 16 residues. Germline CDR1 and CDR2: LNHNV and YYDKDF (reference sequence). V shed 0 bases and J shed 7 bases, with 16 bases lying between them.

The V gene is TRBV2, the J gene TRBJ2-1, with 9 bases identical to TRBD2. CDR1 is SNHLY, CDR2 FYNNEI, per germline. With 6 bases clipped from V and 4 bases from J, the junction kept 7 bases outside the gene matches. The CDR3 contains 15 residues. The CDR3: CASRGRGGLYNEQFF. Here the CDR3 DNA reads TGTGCCAGCAGAGGGCGGGGGGGCCTTTACAATGAGCAGTTCTTC.

The gene calls are TRBV10-1 and TRBJ2-5; D is unresolved. This CDR3 region has 14 residues. Germline CDR1 is WNHNN and CDR2 is SYGVQD (reference sequence). V was trimmed by 6 bases and J by 5 bases, leaving 16 bases between them. The CDR3 sequence is CASSSSLHLETQYF. CDR3 nucleotide sequence: TGCGCCAGCAGCTCTTCCCTACACCTGGAGACCCAGTACTTC.